Each of the 9 T cell receptor beta chains below was sequenced from the same sample in a study of T cell repertoires in cytomegalovirus infection. One entry per CDR3 protein, called by TCRdb with MiXCR from the reads. The sample contains hundreds of thousands of distinct CDR3 sequences, about 31% of which appear only once. The antigens for these receptors are not known. This material consisted of cultured CD8+ T cells from PBMCs, taken from culture after CMV antigen stimulation. The receptors were sampled from a human donor in good health (CMV status not recorded). Some clones in this sample may be carry-over from other donors' samples.

The chain couples TRBV6-2 or TRBV6-3 to TRBJ2-2, with 7 bases identical to TRBD2. J gave up 1 base and V 0 bases, and 8 bases lay outside the gene matches. The CDR3 is 18 residues long. The germline CDR1 and CDR2 sequences are MNHEY and SVGEGT. The CDR3 here is CASSYSNVIAGNTGELFF. The DNA of the CDR3 is TGTGCCAGCAGTTACTCGAATGTTATAGCGGGGAACACCGGGGAGCTGTTTTTT.

V gene TRBV24-1 combines with J gene TRBJ2-1, with D possibly matching TRBD2 (7 bases). There are 15 residues in the CDR3. V gave up 7 bases and J gave up 7 bases, with 19 bases separating them. CDR1 and CDR2 (germline): KGHDR, SFDVKD. CDR3 in DNA: TGTGCCACCAGCGACCCGGGGGCCGGGGGGAATGAGCAGTTCTTC. It translates to CATSDPGAGGNEQFF.

This clonotype has at least ten counts. The rearrangement joins TRBV7-2 to TRBJ1-6; TRBD1 matches 7 bases. V trimming: 3 bases; J trimming: 12 bases; junction bases outside the gene matches: 17. This CDR3 is built from 17 residues. In germline, CDR1 is SGHTA, CDR2 FQGNSA. The CDR3 is CASSLDKTGRKDGPLHF. The CDR3 DNA sequence: TGTGCCAGCAGCTTGGATAAGACAGGGAGGAAAGACGGACCCCTCCACTTT.

The chain is built from TRBV6-6 and TRBJ2-1; 10 nucleotides match TRBD2. V trimming: 6 bases; J trimming: 7 bases; junction bases outside the gene matches: 6. CDR1 is MNHNY and CDR2 is SVGAGI in the germline V gene (reference sequence). CDR3 length: 14 amino acids. The CDR3 nucleotides read TGTGCCAGCAGGAGCGGGGGGGCCGGAAATGAGCAGTTCTTC. Translation gives CASRSGGAGNEQFF.

This clonotype was seen a handful of times. CDR3 residues: CASSIGGTGGTDTQYF. The CDR3 DNA reads as TGTGCCAGTAGTATAGGAGGGACAGGGGGCACAGATACGCAGTATTTT. The chain joins TRBV19 to TRBJ2-3; 10 bases agree with TRBD1. The length of the CDR3 is 16 residues. The J segment lost 1 base and the V segment lost 1 base, leaving 2 bases of the junction unmatched. Germline loops: CDR1 LNHDA, CDR2 SQIVND (reference sequence).

This clonotype was picked up many times. The chain employs TRBV2 and TRBJ2-7; D gene ambiguous. The V end lost 7 bases, the J end lost 4 bases, and 11 bases lay between the germline ends. CDR3 length equals 12 residues. Germline CDR1 reads SNHLY; CDR2 reads FYNNEI. CDR3 residues: CASKNILYEQYV. As DNA, the CDR3 is TGTGCCAGCAAGAACATTCTTTACGAGCAGTACGTC.

The chain uses TRBV19 and TRBJ2-7; D is undetermined. Germline lookup yields CDR1 LNHDA and CDR2 SQIVND (reference sequence). V lost 5 bases, J lost 5 bases, and 16 bases lay in between. CDR3 size: 14 residues. CDR3 loop: CASSSRVSPNEQYF. The CDR3 DNA reads TGTGCCAGTAGTTCTCGGGTCTCCCCCAACGAGCAGTACTTC.

This chain connects TRBV2 to TRBJ1-1; TRBD1 is a possible D gene (5 bases). CDR1 and CDR2 from the germline V gene are SNHLY and FYNNEI. This CDR3 contains 10 residues. V was trimmed by 8 bases and J by 7 bases, leaving 8 bases between them. CDR3 protein: CASRGGEAFF. CDR3 nucleotides: TGTGCCAGCCGTGGGGGTGAAGCTTTCTTT.

The chain recombines TRBV6-1 with TRBJ2-7, with D uncertain. The CDR3 covers 14 residues. Trimming shortened V by 3 bases and J by 12 bases, and 21 bases separated the two germline ends. CDR1 MNHNS and CDR2 SASEGT come from the germline V gene. DNA of the CDR3: TGTGCCAGCAGTGATCCTTCCCATGGCACCCGCCGGTACTTC. Amino acid sequence: CASSDPSHGTRRYF.